This T cell receptor (beta chain) came from a study of T cell responses to AZD1222 COVID-19 vaccine. In the case of this clone: The antigen remains unidentified. At the DNA level, this CDR3 is encoded by other sequences in the same sample as well.

Findings of the study overall: Spike-specific TCR breadth and depth were elevated following two AZD1222 doses. There were repertoire samples only from the period after the peak T cell response. Reportedly, nearly half the spike-specific TCRs target unmutated variant regions.

The CDR3 is 12 residues long. Germline assignment: CDR1 MNHEY and CDR2 SVGEGT. V lost 2 bases and J 11 bases, leaving 10 bases between the germline ends. Measured with immunoSEQ multiplex PCR; TCRdb has only the in-frame clones, and not every one. The repertoire holds some 200,000 clones, with 85% to 95% as singletons. Specimen: peripheral blood, collected 28 days after the second dose of the MenACWY control vaccine. The rearrangement uses TRBV6-2 or TRBV6-3 and TRBJ1-5, with D uncertain. The origin of this receptor is an adult who received the MenACWY meningococcal vaccine as a control. The CDR3 nucleotides read TGTGCCAGCAGTTACGGGGAGGGAGCCCAGCATTTT. This codes for CASSYGEGAQHF.